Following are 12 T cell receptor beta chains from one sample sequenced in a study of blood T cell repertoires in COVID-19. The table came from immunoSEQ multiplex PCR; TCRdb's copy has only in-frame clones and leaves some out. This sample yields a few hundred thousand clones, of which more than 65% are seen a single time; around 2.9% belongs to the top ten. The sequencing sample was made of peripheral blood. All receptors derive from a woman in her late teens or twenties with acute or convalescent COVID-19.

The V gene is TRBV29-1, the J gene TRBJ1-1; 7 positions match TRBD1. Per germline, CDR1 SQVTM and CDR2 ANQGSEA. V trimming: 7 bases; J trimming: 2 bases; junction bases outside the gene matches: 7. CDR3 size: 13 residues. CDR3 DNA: TGCAGCGCAACGGGACAGCAAAACACTGAAGCTTTCTTT. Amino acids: CSATGQQNTEAFF.

Here the CDR3 reads CASSRTGGYGYTF. CDR3 coding DNA: TGTGCCAGCAGCCGGACAGGGGGCTATGGCTACACCTTC. The chain couples TRBV6-5 to TRBJ1-2; 10 bases map to TRBD1. V trimming: 6 bases; J trimming: 4 bases; junction bases outside the gene matches: 2. The CDR3 contains 13 residues. Germline values: CDR1 MNHEY, CDR2 SVGAGI.

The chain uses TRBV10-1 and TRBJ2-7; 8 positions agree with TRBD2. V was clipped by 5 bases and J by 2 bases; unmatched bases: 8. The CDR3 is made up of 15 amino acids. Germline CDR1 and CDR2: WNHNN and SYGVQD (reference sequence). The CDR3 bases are TGCGCCAGCAGTCCTAGAGGCGGGAGGCCCTACGAGCAGTACTTC. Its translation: CASSPRGGRPYEQYF.

For the CDR3, the DNA is TGTGCCAGCAGCTTATCATTGGGACAGGGGACGATCTCCTATGGCTACACCTTC. Residues: CASSLSLGQGTISYGYTF. This chain connects TRBV5-5 to TRBJ1-2; 10 bases are shared with TRBD1. CDR3 length: 18 residues. The J segment lost 4 bases and the V segment lost 2 bases, leaving 14 bases of the junction unmatched. Germline CDR1 and CDR2: SGHKS and YYEKEE (reference sequence). Combining the CDR3 with reference TRBV5-5 and TRBJ1-2 gives the whole variable domain DAGVTQSPTHLIKTRGQQVTLRCSPISGHKSVSWYQQVLGQGPQFIFQYYEKEERGRGNFPDRFSARQFPNYSSELNVNALLLGDSALYLCASSLSLGQGTISYGYTFGSGTRLTVV.

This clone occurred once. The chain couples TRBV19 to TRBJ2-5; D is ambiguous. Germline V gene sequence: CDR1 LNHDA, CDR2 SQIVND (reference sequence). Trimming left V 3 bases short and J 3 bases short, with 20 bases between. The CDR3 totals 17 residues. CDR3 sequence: CASSMWFGDAAEETQYF. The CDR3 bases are TGTGCCAGTAGTATGTGGTTTGGAGATGCGGCGGAAGAGACCCAGTACTTC. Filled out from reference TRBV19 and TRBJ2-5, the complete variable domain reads DGGITQSPKYLFRKEGQNVTLSCEQNLNHDAMYWYRQDPGQGLRLIYYSQIVNDFQKGDIAEGYSVSREKKESFPLTVTSAQKNPTAFYLCASSMWFGDAAEETQYFGPGTRLLVL.

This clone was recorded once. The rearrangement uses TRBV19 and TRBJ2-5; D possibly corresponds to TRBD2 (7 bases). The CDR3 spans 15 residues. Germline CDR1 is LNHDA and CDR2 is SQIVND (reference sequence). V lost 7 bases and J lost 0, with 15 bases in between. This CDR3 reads CASNPGGLYQETQYF. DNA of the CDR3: TGTGCCAGTAACCCCGGGGGGCTGTACCAAGAGACCCAGTACTTC. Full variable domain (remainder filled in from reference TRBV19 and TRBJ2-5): DGGITQSPKYLFRKEGQNVTLSCEQNLNHDAMYWYRQDPGQGLRLIYYSQIVNDFQKGDIAEGYSVSREKKESFPLTVTSAQKNPTAFYLCASNPGGLYQETQYFGPGTRLLVL.

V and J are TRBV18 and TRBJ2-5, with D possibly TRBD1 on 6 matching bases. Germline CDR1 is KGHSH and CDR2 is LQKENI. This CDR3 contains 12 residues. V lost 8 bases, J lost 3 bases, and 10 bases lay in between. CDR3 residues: CASTWTEETQYF. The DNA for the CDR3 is TGTGCCAGCACTTGGACAGAAGAGACCCAGTACTTC. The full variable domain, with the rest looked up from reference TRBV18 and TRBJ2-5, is NAGVMQNPRHLVRRRGQEARLRCSPMKGHSHVYWYRQLPEEGLKFMVYLQKENIIDESGMPKERFSAEFPKEGPSILRIQQVVRGDSAAYFCASTWTEETQYFGPGTRLLVL.

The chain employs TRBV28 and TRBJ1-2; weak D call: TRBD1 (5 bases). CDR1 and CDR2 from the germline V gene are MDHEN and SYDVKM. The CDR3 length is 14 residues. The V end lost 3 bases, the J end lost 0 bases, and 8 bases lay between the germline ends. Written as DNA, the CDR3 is TGTGCCAGCAGTTTCGGGGGTGCTAACTATGGCTACACCTTC. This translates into CASSFGGANYGYTF.

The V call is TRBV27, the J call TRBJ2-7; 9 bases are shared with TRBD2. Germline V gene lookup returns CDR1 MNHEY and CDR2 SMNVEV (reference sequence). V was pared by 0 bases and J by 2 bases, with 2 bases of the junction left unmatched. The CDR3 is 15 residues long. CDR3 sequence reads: CASSLSRLAAYEQYF. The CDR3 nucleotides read TGTGCCAGCAGTTTATCCCGACTAGCGGCCTACGAGCAGTACTTC.

The CDR3 region is CATRGQPASPLHF. CDR3 sequence (DNA): TGTGCCACCCGAGGGCAGCCCGCTTCACCCCTCCACTTT. The V call is TRBV27, the J call TRBJ1-6; D is unresolved. This CDR3 is built from 13 residues. Germline V gives CDR1 MNHEY, CDR2 SMNVEV (reference sequence). The germline V and J ends were trimmed by 10 bases and 9 bases, with 16 bases remaining between them.

The CDR3 DNA reads TGTGCCAGCAGTTACAGGGTGGGCAATCAGCCCCAGCATTTT. Translation: CASSYRVGNQPQHF. The rearrangement uses TRBV28 and TRBJ1-5; possible D gene TRBD1, 6 bases. This CDR3 is 14 amino acids long. The germline V gene encodes CDR1 MDHEN and CDR2 SYDVKM. Trimming took 4 bases from V and 2 from J, leaving 9 bases between them.

The CDR3 nucleotides read TGTGCCAGCAGCCGGGACAGGGGGTCCTATGGCTACACCTTC. It is translated as CASSRDRGSYGYTF. The chain has TRBV14 and TRBJ1-2; 11 nucleotides align to TRBD1. Trimming cost V 4 bases and J 4 bases; bases outside gene matches: 2. Germline V gene data show CDR1 as SGHDN and CDR2 as FVKESK. The CDR3 is 14 amino acids.